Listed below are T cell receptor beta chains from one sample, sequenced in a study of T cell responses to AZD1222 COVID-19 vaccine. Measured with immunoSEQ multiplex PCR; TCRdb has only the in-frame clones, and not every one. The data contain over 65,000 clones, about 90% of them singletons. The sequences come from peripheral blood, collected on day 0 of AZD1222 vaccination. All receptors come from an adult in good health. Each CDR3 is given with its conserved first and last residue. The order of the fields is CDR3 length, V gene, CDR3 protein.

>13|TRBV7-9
CASRVGSDTEAFF
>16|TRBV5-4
CASSPWTSGDTDTQYF
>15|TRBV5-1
CASSFSGGRGEKLFF
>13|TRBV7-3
CASRFTGGTEAFF
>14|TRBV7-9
CASSFGTANEKLFF
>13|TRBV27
CASSPSGANVLTF
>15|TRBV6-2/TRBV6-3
CASSGGGTQNYGYTF
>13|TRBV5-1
CASKDGSTDTQYF
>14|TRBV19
CATSRPGGTGELFF
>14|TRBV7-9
CASEGTGRINEQFF
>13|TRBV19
CASSIGQNSPLHF
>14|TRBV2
CASSERRLKETQYF
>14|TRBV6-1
CASSEGDSSYEQYF
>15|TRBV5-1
CASSLGGYKNTEAFF
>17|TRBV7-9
CASSLATAASGANVLTF
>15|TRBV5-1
CASSFVSLNTGELFF
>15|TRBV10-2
CASRSRGMNTGELFF
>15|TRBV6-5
CAGRTGGEWGTEAFF
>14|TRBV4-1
CASSQGSILNIQYF
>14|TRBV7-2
CASSVGGENSPLHF
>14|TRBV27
CASSLGGSRETQYF
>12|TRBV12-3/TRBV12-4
CASKENNYEQYF
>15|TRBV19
CASSIGLGVGSPLHF
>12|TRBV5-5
CASSPFGVVLHF
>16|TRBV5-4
CASSIISGTSNYGYTF
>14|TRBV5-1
CASSFGDSNQPQHF
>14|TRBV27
CALSRSRGNSPLHF
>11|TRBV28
CASSVRDGYTF
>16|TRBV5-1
CASSREATSTYNEQFF
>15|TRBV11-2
CASSSGGGGLEPQHF
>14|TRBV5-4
CASSLEQPNTEAFF
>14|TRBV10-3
CAISESGQHYGYTF
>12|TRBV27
CATRVPGAEAFF
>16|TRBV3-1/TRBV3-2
CASSPLLQGRGNTIYF
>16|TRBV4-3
CASSQDTPGVGYGYTF
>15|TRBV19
CASSAGTGVNGIQYF
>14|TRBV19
CASNYRGSDSPLHF
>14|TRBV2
CASSDADIRQPQHF
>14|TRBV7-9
CASSYDSSGNTIYF
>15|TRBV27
CASSTTRTVNSPLHF
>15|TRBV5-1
CASSLALENTGELFF
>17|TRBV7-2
CASSKTRGLSSGNTIYF
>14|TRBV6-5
CASSPSVWSTEAFF
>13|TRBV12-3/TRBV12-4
CASSLGAGETQYF
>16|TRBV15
CATSRKVASGANVLTF
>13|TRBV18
CASSPGQPYGYTF
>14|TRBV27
CASSFKGDFYEQYF
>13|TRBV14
CASSHQRQGTTFF
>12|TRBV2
CASREQAIPLHF
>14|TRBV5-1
CASSLLGSNTEAFF
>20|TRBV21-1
CASSKVGLIDCQSSYNEQFF
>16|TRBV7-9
CASSPSGTLKTGELFF
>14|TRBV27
CATATRVGVYGYTF
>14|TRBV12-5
CASGSGSKSQPQHF
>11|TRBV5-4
CASSLEETQYF
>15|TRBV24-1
CATEDRGRAVGELFF
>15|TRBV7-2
CASSPRTSGRETQYF
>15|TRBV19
CASSAWAEVNTEAFF
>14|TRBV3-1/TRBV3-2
CASSRFGFNTEAFF